This TCR beta chain comes out of a study of blood T cell repertoires in COVID-19. Study-level background: The study drew acute and convalescent COVID-19 samples from the United States, Italy and Spain.

CDR3 length: 14 residues. Deletions cut 7 bases from V and 6 bases from J, with 18 bases between. The germline V gene has CDR1 LNHDA and CDR2 SQIVND (reference sequence). The protocol was immunoSEQ multiplex PCR, while the TCRdb copy is restricted to in-frame clones and leaves out a portion. Of about 230,000 clones in the sample, approximately 82% are singletons; the top ten hold just over 8.5%. The V and J genes are TRBV19 and TRBJ1-2; D might be TRBD1 (5 bases). The source material was peripheral blood. The sequence was collected from a man aged 40-49 years with active or convalescent COVID-19. The CDR3 DNA reads as TGTGCCAGTACCCTAACGGCAGGGTTGAATGGCTACACCTTC. This sequence encodes CASTLTAGLNGYTF.